The 19 T cell receptor beta chains below were found in one sample sequenced in a study of shared clonotypes between healthy human individuals. The table came from immunoSEQ multiplex PCR; TCRdb's copy has only in-frame clones and leaves some out. The table has almost 700,000 clones, around 92% seen once. Naive CD8 cells, CD45RO-negative and positively selected for CCR7, excluded terminally differentiated effector memory CD45RA+ cells. The sequencing sample was made of naive CD8+ T cells sorted from blood. The receptors here all came from a man aged 30-40 years in good health.

The chain's CDR3 is CASSPLGSNYGYTF. CDR3 nucleotide sequence: TGCGCCAGCAGCCCCCTGGGATCTAACTATGGCTACACCTTC. The rearrangement links TRBV4-1 to TRBJ1-2; no clear D. From germline, CDR1 is MGHRA and CDR2 YSYEKL. V lost 4 bases and J 0 bases, leaving 9 bases between the germline ends. This CDR3 has 14 amino acids.

DNA for the CDR3: TGTGCCAGCAGTCTGGCAGGGTACTCCTACGAGCAGTACTTC. Residues: CASSLAGYSYEQYF. V usage is TRBV28 and J usage is TRBJ2-7, with D tentatively TRBD1 (5 bases). From germline, CDR1 is MDHEN and CDR2 SYDVKM. Trimming shortened V by 5 bases and J by 0 bases, and 11 bases separated the two germline ends. This CDR3 is 14 amino acids long.

The chain couples TRBV11-2 to TRBJ2-1, with 14 bases identical to TRBD2. This CDR3 comprises 17 residues. Germline values: CDR1 SGHAT, CDR2 FQNNGV. V lost 9 bases to trimming and J lost 8 bases; unmatched junction nucleotides: 15. CDR3 nucleotides: TGTGCCAGTCTGGGACTAGCGGGAGTAGAACGGTTGGATGAGCAGTTCTTC. It encodes CASLGLAGVERLDEQFF.

V usage is TRBV7-2 and J usage is TRBJ2-2; TRBD2 matches 11 bases. The V gene end was trimmed by 3 bases and the J gene end by 7 bases; junction bases not matched to a gene: 7. There are 16 residues in the CDR3. Germline V CDR1 and CDR2: SGHTA, FQGNSA. The CDR3: CASSFIAGGPVGELFF. DNA for the CDR3: TGTGCCAGCAGCTTTATAGCGGGAGGGCCGGTCGGGGAGCTGTTTTTT.

The chain links TRBV13 to TRBJ2-2; D gene uncertain. The CDR3 has 14 amino acids. From germline, CDR1 is PRHDT and CDR2 FYEKMQ (reference sequence). V was trimmed by 0 bases and J by 6 bases, leaving 8 bases between them. The CDR3 protein is CASSLGGVSGELFF. Written as DNA, the CDR3 is TGTGCCAGCAGCTTAGGTGGCGTTTCCGGGGAGCTGTTTTTT.

The chain couples TRBV11-3 to TRBJ2-1, with 7 bases matching TRBD2. The CDR3 contains 14 residues. The germline V gene encodes CDR1 SGHNT and CDR2 YENEEA. Trimming at V came to 1 base and at J to 4 bases, leaving 1 base not matched to a gene. The CDR3 bases are TGTGCCAGCAGCTTAGCGGGAGGTTACAATGAGCAGTTCTTC. Amino acids: CASSLAGGYNEQFF.

This clone was seen only once. The V gene is TRBV4-1, the J gene TRBJ2-1; no definite D call. CDR1 and CDR2 from the germline V gene are MGHRA and YSYEKL. The CDR3 consists of 16 residues. V lost 0 bases, J lost 0 bases, and 9 bases lay in between. The CDR3, as DNA: TGCGCCAGCAGCCAAGAATGGGAAAGCTCCTACAATGAGCAGTTCTTC. Amino acid sequence: CASSQEWESSYNEQFF.

V usage is TRBV7-3 and J usage is TRBJ2-2, with TRBD2 matching 12 bases. This CDR3 has 16 residues. V dropped 4 bases and J dropped 2; count of bases not matched to a gene: 2. Germline CDR1 reads SGHTA; CDR2 reads FQGTGA. CDR3 loop: CASSSGLAGNTGELFF. CDR3 in DNA: TGTGCCAGCAGCTCCGGACTAGCGGGAAACACCGGGGAGCTGTTTTTT.

A word on this clone: This specimen includes other DNA sequences encoding the same CDR3. The DNA for the CDR3 is TGTGCCAGCAGCTTAGGGTTCTATGAGCAGTTCTTC. Its protein product is CASSLGFYEQFF. The rearrangement links TRBV7-9 to TRBJ2-1; D unresolved. V was trimmed by 1 base and J by 8 bases, leaving 6 bases between them. Germline V lookup: CDR1 SEHNR, CDR2 FQNEAQ (reference sequence). The CDR3 spans 12 residues.

The genes are TRBV6-5 and TRBJ1-6; the match to TRBD1 covers 7 bases. There are 14 residues in the CDR3. CDR1 MNHEY and CDR2 SVGAGI come from the germline V gene. V shed 6 bases, J shed 9 bases, and the junction held 8 bases outside the gene matches. The CDR3 spells CASSPYTGASPLHF. CDR3 nucleotide sequence: TGTGCCAGCAGCCCTTATACAGGGGCTTCACCCCTCCACTTT.

The CDR3 DNA sequence: TGTGCCAGCAGCTTAAGGGGCACAAACTACGAGCAGTACTTC. The encoded protein is CASSLRGTNYEQYF. This chain uses TRBV7-6 with TRBJ2-7, with D possibly matching TRBD1 (5 bases). The length of the CDR3 is 14 residues. V dropped 2 bases and J dropped 3 bases, with 11 bases sitting between them. Germline CDR1 SGHVS, CDR2 FNYEAQ.

The chain has TRBV7-2 and TRBJ2-7; tentatively, D is TRBD2 (5 bases). Germline CDR1 is SGHTA and CDR2 is FQGNSA. The CDR3 has 15 residues. The V end lost 0 bases, the J end lost 3 bases, and 12 bases lay between the germline ends. This chain's CDR3 is CASSLARGSIYEQYF. CDR3 DNA: TGTGCCAGCAGCTTAGCTCGCGGGTCTATCTACGAGCAGTACTTC.

This chain connects TRBV6-6 to TRBJ2-7; 10 nucleotides line up with TRBD2. The germline CDR1 and CDR2 sequences are MNHNY and SVGAGI (reference sequence). The CDR3 covers 15 residues. V shed 3 bases and J 5 bases; nucleotides not matched to a gene: 7. CDR3 loop: CASSYVAGGSHEQYF. The CDR3 coding sequence is TGTGCCAGCAGTTATGTAGCGGGAGGTAGCCACGAGCAGTACTTC.

The chain couples TRBV5-1 to TRBJ2-1, with 7 bases aligning to TRBD2. Germline values: CDR1 SGHRS, CDR2 YFSETQ. After removal of 0 bases from V and 0 bases from J, the junction contained 6 bases not matched to a gene. The CDR3 is 17 residues long. CDR3: CASSLGGLFSSYNEQFF. The DNA of the CDR3 is TGCGCCAGCAGCTTGGGGGGACTATTTAGCTCCTACAATGAGCAGTTCTTC.

V gene TRBV14 combines with J gene TRBJ2-1, with D unclear. The V and J ends lost 2 bases and 0 bases respectively, with 8 bases between them. CDR1 is SGHDN and CDR2 is FVKESK in the germline V gene. This CDR3 has 15 amino acids. The CDR3 DNA sequence: TGTGCCAGCAGCCAATTTCGAAGCTCCTACAATGAGCAGTTCTTC. Encoded protein: CASSQFRSSYNEQFF.

The V and J genes are TRBV6-5 and TRBJ2-1, with TRBD2 matching 7 bases. The CDR3 loop spans 14 amino acids. Unmatched junction bases numbered 4, after V lost 6 bases and J lost 2 bases. Germline lookup yields CDR1 MNHEY and CDR2 SVGAGI. The DNA for the CDR3 is TGTGCCAGCAGAGGGGCGGGAGCCTACAATGAGCAGTTCTTC. Protein sequence: CASRGAGAYNEQFF.

This chain joins TRBV11-3 and TRBJ2-1; 9 bases agree with TRBD2. Germline loops: CDR1 SGHNT, CDR2 YENEEA. The V gene end was trimmed by 6 bases and the J gene end by 6 bases; junction bases not matched to a gene: 21. This CDR3 has 19 amino acids. CDR3 DNA: TGTGCCAGCAGGAGAGGGAGAGTTAGCGGGAGTAGGGAGGGCAATGAGCAGTTCTTC. This sequence encodes CASRRGRVSGSREGNEQFF.

The rearrangement links TRBV21-1 to TRBJ2-5. TRBV21-1 is deemed a pseudogene. The CDR3 extends over 13 amino acids. Here the CDR3 reads CASSGPWLETQYF. CDR3 bases: TGTGCCAGCTCCGGGCCGTGGTTAGAGACCCAGTACTTC.

The J gene is TRBJ2-7, the V gene TRBV29-1, with D possibly TRBD2 on 6 matching bases. Deletions cut 4 bases from V and 2 bases from J, with 15 bases between. The CDR3 loop spans 14 amino acids. Germline V gene sequence: CDR1 SQVTM, CDR2 ANQGSEA. The CDR3: CSVVGLLEAYEQYF. The CDR3 coding sequence is TGCAGCGTTGTGGGACTCCTAGAAGCCTACGAGCAGTACTTC.